The 32 T cell receptor beta chains listed next were all sequenced from one sample in a study of blood T cell repertoires in COVID-19. The assay was immunoSEQ multiplex PCR, and TCRdb's table has in-frame clones only and misses some. Seen here are about 330,000 clones, roughly 86% observed once, and the top ten hold approximately 5.3%. The sequenced sample was PBMCs or T cells enriched from blood (not recorded which). These receptors were collected from a woman in her 30s who had recovered from COVID-19.

On this clone: One end of the junction fails to match germline, which may point to a read error. The rearrangement links TRBV7-2 to TRBJ2-6; tentatively, D is TRBD1 (5 bases). Germline CDR1 reads SGHTA; CDR2 reads FQGNSA. CDR3 length equals 15 residues. The CDR3 reads CASSLIFSGANVPTF. CDR3 nucleotides: TGTGCCAGCAGCTTAATCTTCTCTGGGGCCAACGTCCCGACTTTC.

The CDR3, as DNA: TGTGCCAGCAGCTTAGGGCTGGACTACTATGGCTACACCTTC. This codes for CASSLGLDYYGYTF. The V gene is TRBV7-2, the J gene TRBJ1-2; D uncertain. Germline assignment: CDR1 SGHTA and CDR2 FQGNSA. The CDR3 spans 14 residues. V lost 1 base and J 3 bases, leaving 9 bases between the germline ends.

V is TRBV28 and J is TRBJ2-2; the match to TRBD1 covers 9 bases. The germline V gene encodes CDR1 MDHEN and CDR2 SYDVKM. Losses at the gene ends were 2 bases for V and 5 bases for J; bases not matched to a gene: 6. The CDR3 is 16 amino acids. The CDR3 loop reads CASSLVRTGATGELFF. The CDR3, as DNA: TGTGCCAGCAGTTTAGTCCGGACAGGGGCAACCGGGGAGCTGTTTTTT.

This clone was detected only a few times. The chain joins TRBV2 to TRBJ2-7; 11 bases align to TRBD1. This CDR3 region has 14 residues. V shed 6 bases and J 9 bases; nucleotides not matched to a gene: 10. The germline V gene has CDR1 SNHLY and CDR2 FYNNEI. CDR3 sequence: CASRPWDRGDRQYF. CDR3 in DNA: TGTGCCAGCAGACCTTGGGACAGGGGGGATCGGCAGTACTTC. The full variable domain, in which reference TRBV2 and TRBJ2-7 provide the parts outside the CDR3, is EPEVTQTPSHQVTQMGQEVILRCVPISNHLYFYWYRQILGQKVEFLVSFYNNEISEKSEIFDDQFSVERPDGSNFTLKIRSTKLEDSAMYFCASRPWDRGDRQYFGPGTRLTVT.

The chain combines TRBV29-1 with TRBJ1-2, with D hard to call. V lost 4 bases and J lost 7, with 7 bases in between. The CDR3 totals 10 residues. The V gene's germline CDR1 is SQVTM and CDR2 ANQGSEA. The CDR3 sequence is CSVAGSGYTF. In DNA form, the CDR3 reads TGCAGCGTTGCGGGGAGTGGCTACACCTTC.

The chain couples TRBV6-4 to TRBJ2-1; possibly TRBD2 for D (5 bases). CDR3 length: 16 amino acids. The germline gives CDR1 MRHNA, CDR2 SNTAGT. Trimming shortened V by 5 bases and J by 8 bases, and 22 bases separated the two germline ends. Here the CDR3 reads CASSLMLVGSGDEQFF. The CDR3 region has the DNA TGTGCCAGCAGTTTGATGTTGGTGGGGTCCGGGGATGAGCAGTTCTTC.

The V and J genes are TRBV5-4 and TRBJ1-2; 7 positions match TRBD1. The V segment lost 4 bases and the J segment 4 bases; nucleotides outside the gene matches: 10. The CDR3 runs to 15 residues. The germline gives CDR1 SGHNT, CDR2 YYREEE (reference sequence). CDR3 sequence reads: CASSHGTADSYGYTF. The CDR3 DNA reads TGTGCCAGCAGCCATGGGACAGCCGATTCCTATGGCTACACCTTC.

This clone was counted between two and nine times. V usage is TRBV4-3 and J usage is TRBJ1-1; D perhaps matches TRBD1 (6 bases). Germline CDR1 reads LGHNA; CDR2 reads YSLEER. V was clipped by 4 bases and J by 6 bases, with 12 bases between them. This CDR3 comprises 13 residues. The CDR3 DNA follows: TGCGCCAGCAGCCTCCAGGGGAGCGCTGAAGCTTTCTTT. Its translation is CASSLQGSAEAFF.

The chain has TRBV5-5 and TRBJ2-3, with D perhaps TRBD1 (5 bases). The CDR3 length is 16 residues. The V gene's germline CDR1 is SGHKS and CDR2 YYEKEE (reference sequence). V was pared by 2 bases and J by 0 bases, with 13 bases between. The CDR3 nucleotides read TGTGCCAGCAGCTTCCGACAGCCGTTAAGCACAGATACGCAGTATTTT. It specifies CASSFRQPLSTDTQYF.

This chain links TRBV5-1 with TRBJ1-2; no reliable D call. Germline loops: CDR1 SGHRS, CDR2 YFSETQ. The CDR3 is made up of 14 amino acids. Trimming pared 0 bases from V and 6 bases from J, leaving 12 bases between. CDR3 amino acids: CASSLDSGLDGYTF. The CDR3 DNA is TGCGCCAGCAGCTTGGACAGTGGGTTGGATGGCTACACCTTC.

V and J are TRBV30 and TRBJ2-7, with a tentative D call TRBD2 (5 bases). V shed 4 bases and J shed 2 bases, with 18 bases lying between them. Germline CDR1 is GTSNPN and CDR2 is SVGIG (reference sequence). The CDR3 length is 15 residues. CDR3 protein: CAWTRVTGRPYEQYF. The CDR3 nucleotides read TGTGCCTGGACGAGAGTGACTGGGAGACCCTACGAGCAGTACTTC. The full variable domain, in which reference TRBV30 and TRBJ2-7 provide the parts outside the CDR3, is SQTIHQWPATLVQPVGSPLSLECTVEGTSNPNLYWYRQAAGRGLQLLFYSVGIGQISSEVPQNLSASRPQDRQFILSSKKLLLSDSGFYLCAWTRVTGRPYEQYFGPGTRLTVT.

This chain joins TRBV9 and TRBJ1-5, with 12 nucleotides matching TRBD1. The CDR3 has 16 amino acids. The junction had 5 bases not matched to a gene; V was cut back by 1 base and J by 6 bases. Germline V CDR1 and CDR2: SGDLS, YYNGEE. CDR3 protein: CASSVLGQGACQPQHF. Here the CDR3 DNA reads TGTGCCAGCAGCGTATTGGGACAGGGGGCTTGTCAGCCCCAGCATTTT.

The gene calls are TRBV28 and TRBJ1-2; D might be TRBD1 (5 bases). Germline V lookup: CDR1 MDHEN, CDR2 SYDVKM. Trimming pared 2 bases from V and 5 bases from J, leaving 15 bases between. CDR3 length: 15 residues. The CDR3 spells CASSLNPRGGYGYTF. The CDR3 DNA is TGTGCCAGCAGTTTAAATCCTAGGGGAGGGTATGGCTACACCTTC.

The chain has TRBV9 and TRBJ2-3, with unresolved D. Per germline, CDR1 SGDLS and CDR2 YYNGEE. This CDR3 region has 14 residues. V lost 4 bases to trimming and J lost 3 bases, with 12 bases between them. This CDR3 is CASSIDQTTDTQYF. CDR3 DNA: TGTGCCAGCAGCATAGACCAGACTACAGATACGCAGTATTTT.

The J gene is TRBJ1-1, the V gene TRBV7-3, with a possible D match to TRBD1 (6 bases). The CDR3 spans 15 residues. Germline CDR1 and CDR2: SGHTA and FQGTGA. V lost 1 base, J lost 1 base, and 10 bases lay in between. The CDR3 region has the DNA TGTGCCAGCAGCTTAAATCCAGGGGAGAACACTGAAGCTTTCTTT. Translation: CASSLNPGENTEAFF.

This sequence joins TRBV27 and TRBJ2-1; 9 positions agree with TRBD1. Germline V gene lookup returns CDR1 MNHEY and CDR2 SMNVEV (reference sequence). The CDR3 runs to 16 residues. V was clipped by 4 bases and J by 5 bases; unmatched bases: 9. The CDR3 here is CASSSSGTGTHNEQFF. The CDR3 DNA reads as TGTGCCAGCAGTTCCTCCGGGACAGGGACCCACAATGAGCAGTTCTTC.

V usage is TRBV20-1 and J usage is TRBJ1-1; a weak D match, TRBD1 (5 bases). Germline V lookup: CDR1 DFQATT, CDR2 SNEGSKA (reference sequence). The CDR3 length is 11 residues. The CDR3 nucleotides read TGCTCAGAAGACAGGAACACTGAAGCTTTCTTT. This sequence encodes CSEDRNTEAFF.

The V and J genes are TRBV14 and TRBJ1-6, with 8 bases that match TRBD1. V shed 2 bases and J 3 bases; nucleotides not matched to a gene: 6. The CDR3 length is 17 residues. CDR1 is SGHDN, CDR2 FVKESK, per germline. CDR3 residues: CASSQLATGVYNSPLHF. The CDR3 DNA sequence: TGTGCCAGCAGCCAATTGGCGACAGGGGTCTATAATTCACCCCTCCACTTT. Full variable domain (missing parts from reference TRBV14 and TRBJ1-6): EAGVTQFPSHSVIEKGQTVTLRCDPISGHDNLYWYRRVMGKEIKFLLHFVKESKQDESGMPNNRFLAERTGGTYSTLKVQPAELEDSGVYFCASSQLATGVYNSPLHFGNGTRLTVT.

This clone turned up a few times. The J gene is TRBJ2-2, the V gene TRBV5-1, with 9 bases lining up with TRBD1. Unmatched junction bases numbered 5, after V lost 1 base and J lost 4 bases. The CDR3 totals 16 residues. Per germline, CDR1 SGHRS and CDR2 YFSETQ. This CDR3 reads CASSLQGTGSTGELFF. The CDR3, as DNA: TGCGCCAGCAGCTTGCAAGGGACAGGGTCCACCGGGGAGCTGTTTTTT.

This clone was detected only once. The V call is TRBV5-4, the J call TRBJ1-2, with a tentative D call TRBD1 (6 bases). With 4 bases removed from V and 4 bases from J, the gap between germline ends came to 17 bases. Germline assignment: CDR1 SGHNT and CDR2 YYREEE (reference sequence). The CDR3 spans 15 residues. Here the CDR3 DNA reads TGTGCCAGCAGCCTGGATGGGCGGGGGGCCTATGGCTACACCTTC. Protein sequence: CASSLDGRGAYGYTF. Variable domain in full (rest from reference TRBV5-4 and TRBJ1-2): ETGVTQSPTHLIKTRGQQVTLRCSSQSGHNTVSWYQQALGQGPQFIFQYYREEENGRGNFPPRFSGLQFPNYSSELNVNALELDDSALYLCASSLDGRGAYGYTFGSGTRLTVV.

For the CDR3, the DNA is TGTGCCAGCAGCGGGGCAGGGATCGATGAAAAACTGTTTTTT. It specifies CASSGAGIDEKLFF. The J gene is TRBJ1-4, the V gene TRBV7-9, with D perhaps TRBD1 (5 bases). The V end lost 5 bases, the J end lost 6 bases, and 13 bases lay between the germline ends. The CDR3 runs 14 residues. CDR1 is SEHNR and CDR2 is FQNEAQ in the germline V gene (reference sequence). The full variable domain, rest sourced from reference TRBV7-9 and TRBJ1-4, is DTGVSQNPRHKITKRGQNVTFRCDPISEHNRLYWYRQTLGQGPEFLTYFQNEAQLEKSRLLSDRFSAERPKGSFSTLEIQRTEQGDSAMYLCASSGAGIDEKLFFGSGTQLSVL.

The genes are TRBV12-3 or TRBV12-4 and TRBJ1-5, with unresolved D. CDR3 length: 12 amino acids. V lost 6 bases and J lost 10, with 13 bases in between. This chain's CDR3 is CASSVSQTPQHF. CDR3 coding DNA: TGTGCCAGCAGCGTATCCCAAACACCCCAGCATTTT.

The chain has TRBV5-8 and TRBJ1-4, with 8 bases aligning to TRBD1. Germline-derived CDR1 and CDR2 are SGHTS and YDEGEE. The length of the CDR3 is 16 residues. Germline trimming cut 6 bases from V and 7 bases from J; bases unmatched to any gene: 14. CDR3 nucleotides: TGTGCCAGCACCCCCGGGACAGGTCGCTTTGCTGAAAAACTGTTTTTT. The encoded protein is CASTPGTGRFAEKLFF.

This clone was counted between two and nine times. The chain links TRBV7-9 to TRBJ2-1; D gene uncertain. The V gene lost 3 bases and the J gene lost 0 bases, with 6 bases spanning the gap. Looked up from germline, CDR1 is SEHNR and CDR2 is FQNEAQ (reference sequence). The CDR3 runs 14 residues. This CDR3 reads CASSFLSSYNEQFF. The CDR3 region has the DNA TGTGCCAGCAGCTTTCTGAGCTCCTACAATGAGCAGTTCTTC.

This chain connects TRBV4-1 to TRBJ2-2; unclear D gene. This CDR3 contains 13 residues. The V and J ends lost 3 bases and 2 bases respectively, with 4 bases between them. The V gene's germline CDR1 is MGHRA and CDR2 YSYEKL. The CDR3 reads CASSQLNTGELFF. The CDR3 nucleotides read TGCGCCAGCAGCCAGCTAAACACCGGGGAGCTGTTTTTT.

The J gene is TRBJ2-5, the V gene TRBV5-1; possibly TRBD1 for D (5 bases). V lost 4 bases and J 4 bases, leaving 14 bases between the germline ends. Germline CDR1 reads SGHRS; CDR2 reads YFSETQ. CDR3 length equals 14 residues. The CDR3 here is CASSPATDLETQYF. The CDR3 nucleotides are TGCGCCAGCAGCCCCGCGACAGATTTAGAGACCCAGTACTTC.

The rearrangement joins TRBV3-1 (or the pseudogene TRBV3-2) to TRBJ2-3, with 11 bases that match TRBD2. The length of the CDR3 is 17 residues. The trim removed 4 bases at V and 2 bases at J, leaving 8 bases unmatched. Per the germline V gene, CDR1 is LGHDT and CDR2 is YNNKEL (reference sequence). CDR3 protein: CASSPFYSGGATDTQYF. The CDR3 DNA reads TGTGCCAGCAGCCCATTCTATAGCGGGGGGGCCACAGATACGCAGTATTTT.

This sequence joins TRBV7-2 and TRBJ2-1; weak D call: TRBD2 (5 bases). V dropped 1 base and J dropped 0 bases, with 10 bases sitting between them. Germline-derived CDR1 and CDR2 are SGHTA and FQGNSA. The CDR3 contains 16 residues. This CDR3 reads CASSLVGKSSYNEQFF. The CDR3 region has the DNA TGTGCCAGCAGCTTAGTCGGGAAGAGCTCCTACAATGAGCAGTTCTTC.

This clone was observed a single time. The DNA of the CDR3 is TGTGCCAGCAGTGACGAGGGGGCATCCTACAATGAGCAGTTCTTC. Its translation: CASSDEGASYNEQFF. V gene TRBV6-4 combines with J gene TRBJ2-1; 7 bases line up with TRBD1. The length of the CDR3 is 15 residues. Germline assignment: CDR1 MRHNA and CDR2 SNTAGT. With V trimmed by 2 bases and J by 1 base, 2 bases remained unmatched.

The chain uses TRBV28 and TRBJ2-4, with 8 bases that match TRBD1. The CDR3 covers 16 residues. Trimming took 5 bases from V and 0 from J; bases not matched to a gene: 6. Germline values: CDR1 MDHEN, CDR2 SYDVKM. The CDR3 DNA reads TGTGCCAGCAGTCCGACAGGGGAACTAGCCAAAAACATTCAGTACTTC. The encoded protein is CASSPTGELAKNIQYF.

This chain uses TRBV7-9 with TRBJ2-1; tentative D call: TRBD2 (5 bases). This CDR3 is built from 13 residues. Per germline, CDR1 SEHNR and CDR2 FQNEAQ (reference sequence). Between the trimmed V and J ends, which lost 1 base and 5 bases, there was a span of 6 bases. DNA for the CDR3: TGTGCCAGCAGCTTAGGGACTGACAATGAGCAGTTCTTC. This gives the protein CASSLGTDNEQFF.

The J gene is TRBJ2-1, the V gene TRBV5-1, with 9 bases that match TRBD1. There are 15 residues in the CDR3. CDR1 and CDR2 from the germline V gene are SGHRS and YFSETQ. V shed 4 bases and J 4 bases; nucleotides not matched to a gene: 6. The CDR3 here is CASSVDRGKYNEQFF. The CDR3 DNA sequence: TGCGCCAGCAGCGTGGACAGGGGAAAATACAATGAGCAGTTCTTC.